Following are 20 T cell receptor beta chains from one sample sequenced in a study of OX40 agonist ivuxolimab in advanced cancers. The protocol was immunoSEQ multiplex PCR, while the TCRdb copy is restricted to in-frame clones and leaves out a portion. The table has tens of thousands of clones, roughly 90% seen once. Sequences were derived from CD4+ or CD8+ T cells sorted from blood, sampled in a trial of the OX40 agonist ivuxolimab. These receptors came from an adult with an advanced solid tumor such as melanoma, head and neck, liver or kidney cancer.

The V gene is TRBV5-4, the J gene TRBJ2-7; TRBD2 is a possible D gene (6 bases). CDR1 and CDR2 from the germline V gene are SGHNT and YYREEE (reference sequence). CDR3 size: 14 residues. V gave up 2 bases and J gave up 6 bases, with 15 bases separating them. The CDR3 is CASSFGQARGEQYF. In DNA, the CDR3 is TGTGCCAGCAGCTTCGGGCAGGCGCGGGGCGAGCAGTACTTC.

J is TRBJ2-2 and V is TRBV28; 7 bases align to TRBD2. In germline, CDR1 is MDHEN, CDR2 SYDVKM. The CDR3 has 17 residues. Trimming removed 6 bases from V and 4 bases from J; junction bases left unmatched: 14. The CDR3 coding sequence is TGTGCCAGCAGCTCAGATTTAGGACTAGTGGGCACCGGGGAGCTGTTTTTT. Amino acids: CASSSDLGLVGTGELFF.

The rearrangement uses TRBV2 and TRBJ2-3, with TRBD1 matching 9 bases. The germline V gene encodes CDR1 SNHLY and CDR2 FYNNEI. The CDR3 spans 15 residues. The J segment lost 2 bases and the V segment lost 10 bases, leaving 10 bases of the junction unmatched. The CDR3 loop is CATHQGQGLTDTQYF. The CDR3 DNA reads as TGTGCCACACACCAGGGACAGGGCCTCACAGATACGCAGTATTTT. The full variable domain, in which reference TRBV2 and TRBJ2-3 provide the parts outside the CDR3, is EPEVTQTPSHQVTQMGQEVILRCVPISNHLYFYWYRQILGQKVEFLVSFYNNEISEKSEIFDDQFSVERPDGSNFTLKIRSTKLEDSAMYFCATHQGQGLTDTQYFGPGTRLTVL.

The rearrangement links TRBV29-1 to TRBJ2-3; TRBD2 agrees at 15 bases. This CDR3 is 14 amino acids long. Looked up from germline, CDR1 is SQVTM and CDR2 is ANQGSEA. V lost 6 bases, J lost 4 bases, and 2 bases stayed unmatched. The CDR3 nucleotides read TGCAGCGTAGGGACTAGCGGGGGGCCAGATACGCAGTATTTT. It translates to CSVGTSGGPDTQYF.

A single count supports this clone. The CDR3 region is CASSFLQGKGNEQFF. CDR3 nucleotides: TGTGCCAGCAGCTTCCTCCAGGGTAAAGGCAATGAGCAGTTCTTC. This chain uses TRBV7-9 with TRBJ2-1, with a tentative D call TRBD1 (5 bases). The CDR3 has 15 residues. Trimming cost V 3 bases and J 6 bases, with 15 bases left between them. CDR1 is SEHNR and CDR2 is FQNEAQ in the germline V gene (reference sequence). Filled out from reference TRBV7-9 and TRBJ2-1, the complete variable domain reads DTGVSQNPRHKITKRGQNVTFRCDPISEHNRLYWYRQTLGQGPEFLTYFQNEAQLEKSRLLSDRFSAERPKGSFSTLEIQRTEQGDSAMYLCASSFLQGKGNEQFFGPGTRLTVL.

The rearrangement links TRBV19 to TRBJ2-4, with no clear D. The CDR3 is 17 residues long. V lost 0 bases and J 0 bases, leaving 12 bases between the germline ends. Germline V gene lookup returns CDR1 LNHDA and CDR2 SQIVND (reference sequence). CDR3 nucleotide sequence: TGTGCCAGTAGTATAGATCTCACGGTCTTAGCCAAAAACATTCAGTACTTC. Protein product: CASSIDLTVLAKNIQYF.

In regard to this clone: The same CDR3 also results from other DNA sequences found in this sample. The rearrangement links TRBV5-1 to TRBJ1-1; 7 nucleotides align to TRBD1. The germline gives CDR1 SGHRS, CDR2 YFSETQ. The length of the CDR3 is 14 residues. V was clipped by 1 base and J by 2 bases; unmatched bases: 2. The chain's CDR3 is CASSLRQGNTEAFF. The CDR3 bases are TGCGCCAGCAGCTTGAGACAGGGAAACACTGAAGCTTTCTTT.

This chain links TRBV30 with TRBJ1-1; weak D call: TRBD1 (6 bases). V was clipped by 2 bases and J by 5 bases, with 12 bases between them. The length of the CDR3 is 13 residues. Per germline, CDR1 GTSNPN and CDR2 SVGIG (reference sequence). CDR3 loop: CAWSLQGRTEAFF. The CDR3 nucleotides read TGTGCCTGGAGTCTACAGGGTCGGACTGAAGCTTTCTTT.

This clone was observed once. The J gene is TRBJ1-5, the V gene TRBV6-5, with D possibly matching TRBD1 (6 bases). The CDR3 loop spans 15 amino acids. V was clipped by 0 bases and J by 5 bases, with 11 bases between them. CDR1 and CDR2 from the germline V gene are MNHEY and SVGAGI. The CDR3 loop is CASSYSGGGDQPQHF. DNA of the CDR3: TGTGCCAGCAGTTACTCAGGGGGAGGGGATCAGCCCCAGCATTTT.

V is TRBV5-1 and J is TRBJ2-7, with D possibly matching TRBD1 (6 bases). Germline values: CDR1 SGHRS, CDR2 YFSETQ. This CDR3 spans 14 amino acids. The V end lost 3 bases, the J end lost 5 bases, and 15 bases lay between the germline ends. The CDR3 region has the DNA TGCGCCAGCAGCTCCGCCCAGACAGGCCACGAGCAGTACTTC. Encoded protein: CASSSAQTGHEQYF.

This chain links TRBV19 with TRBJ2-6; D is unclear. CDR3 length: 16 residues. Germline V gives CDR1 LNHDA, CDR2 SQIVND (reference sequence). Deletions cut 7 bases from V and 1 base from J, with 14 bases between. The CDR3 DNA follows: TGTGCCAGTAACCCCAACCCCCGATCTGGGGCCAACGTCCTGACTTTC. Its translation is CASNPNPRSGANVLTF.

The chain is built from TRBV6-6 and TRBJ1-1; no clear D. Germline V gene data show CDR1 as MNHNY and CDR2 as SVGAGI (reference sequence). Between the trimmed V and J ends, which lost 0 bases and 1 base, there was a span of 3 bases. There are 13 residues in the CDR3. CDR3 sequence (DNA): TGTGCCAGCAGTTACTCAAGGAACACTGAAGCTTTCTTT. It encodes CASSYSRNTEAFF.

The chain has TRBV7-3 and TRBJ2-1, with D uncertain. This CDR3 comprises 13 residues. Trimming took 5 bases from V and 8 from J, leaving 13 bases between them. The germline gives CDR1 SGHTA, CDR2 FQGTGA. CDR3 sequence reads: CASSRLTADEQFF. CDR3 sequence (DNA): TGTGCCAGCAGCCGCCTGACGGCAGATGAGCAGTTCTTC.

In its sample, this clone was seen once. This chain uses TRBV6-5 with TRBJ2-1; 8 positions match TRBD2. Trimming removed 6 bases from V and 7 bases from J; junction bases left unmatched: 5. Germline CDR1 reads MNHEY; CDR2 reads SVGAGI. CDR3 length: 13 residues. CDR3 amino acids: CASRGLAGNEQFF. CDR3 bases: TGTGCCAGCAGAGGACTAGCTGGTAATGAGCAGTTCTTC.

The V gene is TRBV14, the J gene TRBJ1-6, with D tentatively TRBD1 (5 bases). CDR3 size: 14 residues. The V gene's germline CDR1 is SGHDN and CDR2 FVKESK. V lost 4 bases and J lost 10, with 14 bases in between. The chain's CDR3 is CASSPGAQSSPLHF. As DNA, the CDR3 is TGTGCCAGCAGCCCCGGGGCACAATCCTCACCCCTCCACTTT.

This clone was seen a single time. The CDR3 DNA sequence: TGCGCCAGCAGTGAAAGCGGGCATTCCTACAATGAGCAGTTCTTC. It encodes CASSESGHSYNEQFF. The chain employs TRBV10-2 and TRBJ2-1, with a weak D call TRBD2 (6 bases). The CDR3 extends over 15 amino acids. Between the trimmed V and J ends, which lost 3 bases and 1 base, there was a span of 10 bases. Germline loops: CDR1 WSHSY, CDR2 SAAADI.

The chain joins TRBV11-2 to TRBJ2-5, with 7 positions matching TRBD2. This CDR3 region has 16 residues. Losses at the gene ends were 4 bases for V and 6 bases for J; bases not matched to a gene: 14. The germline V gene has CDR1 SGHAT and CDR2 FQNNGV. As DNA, the CDR3 is TGTGCCAGCAGCTCCCAGGGTCTAGCGGTAACGAAGACCCAGTACTTC. It codes for CASSSQGLAVTKTQYF.

The J gene is TRBJ1-2, the V gene TRBV6-4, with a weak D call TRBD1 (6 bases). Germline V gives CDR1 MRHNA, CDR2 SNTAGT. This CDR3 region has 14 residues. Deletions cut 5 bases from V and 8 bases from J, with 18 bases between. The chain's CDR3 is CASSSDSSTGGYTF. Here the CDR3 DNA reads TGTGCCAGCAGTTCCGACTCCTCGACAGGAGGCTACACCTTC.

This chain connects TRBV19 to TRBJ1-1; 8 bases line up with TRBD1. Germline V lookup: CDR1 LNHDA, CDR2 SQIVND (reference sequence). V lost 2 bases and J lost 0; bases outside the gene matches: 11. CDR3 size: 18 residues. CDR3 loop: CASSIRQGATAMNTEAFF. CDR3 coding DNA: TGTGCCAGTAGTATACGGCAGGGGGCCACCGCTATGAACACTGAAGCTTTCTTT.

The chain has TRBV28 and TRBJ1-5; 7 bases line up with TRBD1. The CDR3 extends over 14 amino acids. V trimming: 6 bases; J trimming: 4 bases; junction bases outside the gene matches: 6. Germline CDR1 and CDR2: MDHEN and SYDVKM. The CDR3 sequence: CASRPGTVNQPQHF. The CDR3 DNA follows: TGTGCCAGCAGACCCGGGACAGTTAATCAGCCCCAGCATTTT.